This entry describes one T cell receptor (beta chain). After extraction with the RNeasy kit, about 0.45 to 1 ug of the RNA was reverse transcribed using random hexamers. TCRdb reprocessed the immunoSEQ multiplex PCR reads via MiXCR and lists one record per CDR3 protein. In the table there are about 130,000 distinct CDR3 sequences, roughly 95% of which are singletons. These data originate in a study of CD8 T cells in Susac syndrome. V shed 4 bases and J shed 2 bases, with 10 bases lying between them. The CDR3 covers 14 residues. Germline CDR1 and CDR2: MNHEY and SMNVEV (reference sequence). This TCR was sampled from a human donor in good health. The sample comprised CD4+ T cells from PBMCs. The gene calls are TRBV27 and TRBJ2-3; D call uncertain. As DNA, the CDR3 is TGTGCCAGCAGTTCCGCGCTCCTCACAGATACGCAGTATTTT. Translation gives CASSSALLTDTQYF.